These T cell receptor beta chains were read from a single sample in a study of cytomegalovirus exposure and HLA in healthy donors. Libraries were prepared by immunoSEQ multiplex PCR; TCRdb keeps only in-frame clonotypes and omits some of them. The top ten clones hold 8.5% to 10% of a sample with over 75,000 clones, approximately 86% of them seen once. The sequenced sample consisted of PBMCs. Receptor source: a man younger than 40 in good health and CMV-seropositive. The CDR3 runs from the conserved cysteine through the conserved F or W. Each record gives: D gene, V gene, clone size, J gene, CDR3 protein, CDR3 DNA. D genes are given only for firm matches. The size entry is marked missing in some rows and otherwise reads once, few, many or a size class.

TRBD1	TRBV5-6	NA	TRBJ1-1	CASRPRGTGVNTEAFF	TGTGCCAGCAGACCCAGAGGGACAGGGGTAAACACTGAAGCTTTCTTT
TRBD1	TRBV29-1	NA	TRBJ1-1	CSVEVSTGGTEAFF	TGCAGCGTTGAAGTCAGTACAGGGGGAACTGAAGCTTTCTTT
TRBD2	TRBV2	NA	TRBJ2-7	CASRLAGSYEQYF	TGTGCCAGCAGACTAGCGGGAAGCTACGAGCAGTACTTC
TRBD2	TRBV4-1	NA	TRBJ2-1	CASSQGLAGGYNEQFF	TGCGCCAGCAGCCAAGGACTAGCGGGAGGCTACAATGAGCAGTTCTTC
NA	TRBV11-2	NA	TRBJ2-7	CASSFDWISYEQYF	TGTGCCAGCAGCTTCGACTGGATCTCCTACGAGCAGTACTTC
NA	TRBV27	NA	TRBJ1-5	CASSPTIGPQHF	TGTGCCAGCAGTCCGACAATCGGGCCCCAGCATTTT
NA	TRBV5-6	NA	TRBJ2-7	CASSFGESYEQYF	TGTGCCAGCAGCTTTGGGGAGTCATATGAGCAGTACTTC
TRBD1	TRBV28	few	TRBJ2-7	CASSPTDRGSYEQYF	TGTGCCAGCAGCCCTACTGACAGGGGATCCTACGAGCAGTACTTC
NA	TRBV2	once	TRBJ2-1	CASSFDTSYNEQFF	TGTGCCAGCAGTTTTGATACAAGCTACAATGAGCAGTTCTTC
NA	TRBV28	NA	TRBJ1-1	CASNGLGQKNTEAFF	TGTGCCAGCAACGGCCTTGGGCAGAAGAACACTGAAGCTTTCTTT
NA	TRBV14	NA	TRBJ1-1	CASSQEIRGVTEAFF	TGTGCCAGCAGCCAAGAGATCCGGGGGGTCACTGAAGCTTTCTTT
TRBD2	TRBV10-3	NA	TRBJ2-3	CAISEPGLAPEGGTDTQYF	TGTGCCATCAGTGAGCCGGGACTAGCCCCGGAGGGAGGCACAGATACGCAGTATTTT
NA	TRBV6-5	NA	TRBJ2-3	CASTVAGTDTQYF	TGTGCCAGCACTGTAGCAGGCACAGATACGCAGTATTTT
NA	TRBV19	NA	TRBJ1-1	CASSMAGRMNTEAFF	TGTGCCAGTAGTATGGCGGGACGGATGAACACTGAAGCTTTCTTT
NA	TRBV28	NA	TRBJ1-2	CASSPAAGSLGYGYTF	TGTGCCAGCAGTCCAGCCGCAGGGTCGCTTGGCTATGGCTACACCTTC
NA	TRBV1	NA	TRBJ2-7	CTSSQKKAGASSYEQYF	TGCACCAGCAGCCAAAAGAAAGCGGGAGCCTCCTCCTACGAGCAGTACTTC
NA	TRBV7-3	few	TRBJ2-5	CASSFQGSGTQYF	TGTGCCAGCAGCTTCCAGGGCTCAGGGACCCAGTACTTC
NA	TRBV29-1	NA	TRBJ2-7	CSVGRGADSYEQYF	TGCAGCGTGGGGAGGGGGGCAGACTCCTACGAGCAGTACTTC
TRBD2	TRBV5-4	NA	TRBJ2-4	CASSLWEGENIQYF	TGTGCCAGCAGCTTGTGGGAGGGCGAAAACATTCAGTACTTC
TRBD2	TRBV29-1	NA	TRBJ2-5	CSVEGEDGRVQETQYF	TGCAGCGTTGAAGGCGAAGACGGGAGGGTCCAAGAGACCCAGTACTTC
NA	TRBV7-9	NA	TRBJ2-3	CASSPTGDTQYF	TGTGCCAGCAGCCCGACCGGGGATACGCAGTATTTT
NA	TRBV11-2	NA	TRBJ2-7	CASSLDQSVTKYF	TGTGCCAGCAGCTTAGATCAAAGCGTAACGAAGTACTTC
TRBD1	TRBV6-5	NA	TRBJ2-5	CASSSAWTGGLETQYF	TGTGCCAGCAGTTCGGCCTGGACAGGGGGCCTTGAGACCCAGTACTTC
TRBD2	TRBV2	NA	TRBJ2-1	CASSSVAGFSYNEQFF	TGTGCCAGCAGTTCCGTAGCGGGTTTCTCCTACAATGAGCAGTTCTTC
NA	TRBV9	NA	TRBJ1-4	CASSSEGVNEKLFF	TGTGCCAGCAGCTCCGAGGGGGTAAATGAAAAACTGTTTTTT
NA	TRBV4-1	NA	TRBJ2-2	CASSQDSGNTGELFF	TGCGCCAGCAGCCAAGATTCAGGGAACACCGGGGAGCTGTTTTTT
TRBD1	TRBV2	NA	TRBJ2-1	CASSTQGAEFF	TGTGCCAGCAGTACACAGGGGGCTGAGTTCTTC
NA	TRBV28	NA	TRBJ2-2	CASSTAGRGMAGELFF	TGTGCCAGCAGCACCGCGGGGCGGGGTATGGCCGGGGAGCTGTTTTTT
TRBD2	TRBV5-1	once	TRBJ2-7	CASSYTSGQYF	TGCGCCAGCAGCTACACTAGCGGGCAGTACTTC
NA	TRBV6-1	NA	TRBJ2-7	CASSDGRGPYEQYF	TGTGCCAGCAGTGACGGCAGGGGTCCCTACGAGCAGTACTTC
TRBD2	TRBV5-1	NA	TRBJ2-7	CASSLDLAGSSYEQYF	TGCGCCAGCAGCTTGGACCTAGCGGGCAGCTCCTACGAGCAGTACTTC
NA	TRBV10-1	NA	TRBJ2-3	CASSQGNRNTDTQYF	TGCGCCAGCAGTCAGGGTAACAGGAACACAGATACGCAGTATTTT
TRBD2	TRBV4-2	once	TRBJ2-2	CASKLSPGLAGGTGELFF	TGTGCCAGCAAACTCTCGCCGGGACTAGCGGGAGGGACCGGGGAGCTGTTTTTT
NA	TRBV10-2	NA	TRBJ1-2	CASSESRVGYTF	TGCGCCAGCAGTGAGTCGCGGGTCGGGTACACCTTC
TRBD2	TRBV19	NA	TRBJ2-7	CASSIASTSGRLHEQYF	TGTGCCAGTAGTATAGCTTCAACTAGCGGGAGGCTGCACGAGCAGTACTTC
NA	TRBV21-1	few	TRBJ2-3	CASSKVLGQTYTDTQYF	TGTGCCAGCAGCAAAGTACTCGGTCAGACTTACACAGATACGCAGTATTTT
TRBD1	TRBV9	NA	TRBJ2-5	CASSVDRGGQTQYF	TGTGCCAGCAGCGTAGACAGGGGTGGGCAGACCCAGTACTTC
NA	TRBV6-5	NA	TRBJ1-1	CASSDNVNTWAFF	TGTGCCAGCAGTGACAATGTTAACACTTGGGCTTTCTTT
TRBD2	TRBV28	NA	TRBJ2-7	CASRGTSGSRGLGEQYF	TGTGCCAGCAGAGGGACTAGCGGGAGTCGGGGCCTGGGAGAGCAGTACTTC
TRBD2	TRBV5-1	once	TRBJ2-7	CASSFGTSGSYEQYF	TGCGCCAGCAGCTTCGGGACTAGCGGGTCTTACGAGCAGTACTTC
NA	TRBV28	NA	TRBJ2-7	CASTPRVSYEQYF	TGTGCCAGCACCCCCAGGGTATCATACGAGCAGTACTTC
TRBD1	TRBV30	NA	TRBJ1-2	CAWSLPSDRAPSYGYTF	TGTGCCTGGAGTCTCCCCAGCGACAGGGCACCCTCCTATGGCTACACCTTC
TRBD2	TRBV5-8	NA	TRBJ2-3	CASRVLLAGTDTQYF	TGTGCCAGCAGGGTTCTACTAGCGGGCACAGATACGCAGTATTTT
TRBD1	TRBV5-1	NA	TRBJ2-7	CASSLGQVVGEQYF	TGCGCCAGCAGCCTGGGACAGGTCGTGGGCGAGCAGTACTTC
NA	TRBV7-9	NA	TRBJ2-7	CASSLATGLTHEQYF	TGTGCCAGCAGCTTAGCGACGGGACTGACCCACGAGCAGTACTTC
TRBD2	TRBV7-6	NA	TRBJ2-1	CASSSGLAGLYEQFF	TGTGCCAGCAGCTCGGGACTAGCGGGACTATACGAGCAGTTCTTC
NA	TRBV5-4	NA	TRBJ1-1	CASSSRVGNTEAFF	TGTGCCAGCAGCTCCAGGGTGGGGAACACTGAAGCTTTCTTT
NA	TRBV7-9	few	TRBJ1-1	CASSLVQGSEAFF	TGTGCCAGCAGCTTAGTCCAGGGTTCAGAAGCTTTCTTT
NA	TRBV5-4	NA	TRBJ2-1	CASSLGGVSSYNEQFF	TGTGCCAGCAGCTTGGGGGGGGTGAGCTCCTACAATGAGCAGTTCTTC
TRBD1	TRBV15	NA	TRBJ1-1	CATSRDRGRNTEAFF	TGTGCCACCAGCAGAGACAGGGGGCGGAACACTGAAGCTTTCTTT
TRBD1	TRBV27	NA	TRBJ2-7	CASSTGTGYFYEQYF	TGTGCCAGCAGTACCGGGACAGGGTACTTCTACGAGCAGTACTTC
NA	TRBV7-9	NA	TRBJ1-6	CASSRGKAPLHF	TGTGCCAGCAGCCGAGGGAAGGCACCCCTCCACTTT
TRBD1	TRBV28	NA	TRBJ1-1	CASSFSTGMNTEAFF	TGTGCCAGCAGTTTTTCGACAGGGATGAACACTGAAGCTTTCTTT
TRBD1	TRBV18	NA	TRBJ2-5	CASSKQGMGQETQYF	TGTGCCAGCTCAAAACAGGGGATGGGTCAAGAGACCCAGTACTTC
NA	TRBV30	NA	TRBJ1-2	CAWRNRQTYYGYTF	TGTGCCTGGAGGAACCGACAGACCTACTATGGCTACACCTTC
TRBD2	TRBV4-2	once	TRBJ2-3	CASSQELAGGLNTQYF	TGTGCCAGCAGCCAAGAGCTAGCGGGAGGTCTGAATACGCAGTATTTT
TRBD2	TRBV4-2	NA	TRBJ2-3	CASSQESSGSFTDTQYF	TGTGCCAGCAGCCAAGAGTCTAGCGGGAGTTTCACAGATACGCAGTATTTT
NA	TRBV5-1	NA	TRBJ2-3	CASSLTVPPDTQYF	TGCGCCAGCAGCTTGACAGTCCCCCCAGATACGCAGTATTTT
TRBD1	TRBV5-1	NA	TRBJ2-7	CASSWGQTSSYEQYF	TGCGCCAGCAGCTGGGGACAGACAAGCTCCTACGAGCAGTACTTC